One T cell receptor beta chain is described in this entry. The antigen remains undetermined. Amplification used 60 Vbeta primers and 13 Jbeta primers. Profiled with immunoSEQ multiplex PCR; TCRdb holds only in-frame clones, not every one. The sample yields about 43,000 clones, about half seen once. Trimming left V 5 bases short and J 8 bases short, with 15 bases between. The CDR3 has 14 residues. Looked up from germline, CDR1 is SGHAT and CDR2 is FQDESV (reference sequence). This sample is part of a study of cytomegalovirus exposure and HLA in healthy donors. Study context: There were under 140 million unique TCR beta sequences, drawn from 150 million to 200 million T cells, in an earlier analysis. Study findings and constraints: CMV serostatus was the only recorded immune exposure for donors. A later analysis reported that several of the most significant clusters appeared to be linked to common viral pathogens, among them Epstein-Barr virus.

The J gene is TRBJ2-2, the V gene TRBV11-1; D is unclear. The origin of this receptor is a man between 60 and 70 years old in good health and CMV-seronegative. Sequencing was carried out using PBMCs. CDR3 coding DNA: TGTGCCAGCAGCGTAAGCAGGCTTCCGGGGGAGCTGTTTTTT. Its translation is CASSVSRLPGELFF.